This TCR beta chain emerged from a study of blood T cell repertoires in COVID-19. Study-wide context: Acute and convalescent COVID-19 samples came from the United States, Italy and Spain. The cDNA or gDNA used as material had been derived from T cells, B-cell-depleted T cells, or PBMCs.

The CDR3 contains 16 residues. With V trimmed by 4 bases and J by 2 bases, 8 bases remained unmatched. Germline CDR1 reads SGHTA; CDR2 reads FQGNSA. Authors' data handling: Scientists estimated how many nucleated cells there were by amplifying reference gene primers. The assay was immunoSEQ multiplex PCR, and TCRdb's table has in-frame clones only and misses some. V, J and clone size are taken as reported in that table, and D and trimming were inferred from the DNA itself. The sample records some 240,000 clones, about nine tenths being singletons. The sequencing input was peripheral blood. The chain uses TRBV7-2 and TRBJ1-3; 7 bases match TRBD1. This TCR was sampled from a man aged 60 to 69 who had recovered from COVID-19. The CDR3: CASSYLGGGAGNTIYF. The DNA of the CDR3 is TGTGCCAGCAGCTACCTCGGAGGGGGCGCTGGAAACACCATATATTTT.